A selection of T cell receptor beta chains follows, all from one sample in a study of blood T cell repertoires in COVID-19. The method was immunoSEQ multiplex PCR; TCRdb's version includes in-frame clones alone and lacks a portion of them. Of around 70,000 clones detected, about 90% appear once; the ten largest clones hold 5.8%. Material for sequencing was peripheral blood. All receptors derive from a human donor in a cohort sampled during active COVID-19. CDR3s leave out the opening cysteine and the closing phenylalanine or tryptophan. The order of the fields is CDR3 protein, J gene, V gene, D gene. A D gene is named only where the DNA matches it firmly.

CDR3 protein: ASSLDAGVTYTGELF
J gene: TRBJ2-2
V gene: TRBV7-2
D gene: -

CDR3 protein: ASSLDGTGLMPQH
J gene: TRBJ1-5
V gene: TRBV5-1
D gene: TRBD1

CDR3 protein: ASSRASGVRETQY
J gene: TRBJ2-5
V gene: TRBV4-2
D gene: TRBD2

CDR3 protein: ASSEGGGSWYGYT
J gene: TRBJ1-2
V gene: TRBV6-1
D gene: -

CDR3 protein: ASSQGTSTDTQY
J gene: TRBJ2-3
V gene: TRBV3-1/TRBV3-2
D gene: -

CDR3 protein: ASSLVHEGTEAF
J gene: TRBJ1-1
V gene: TRBV7-2
D gene: -

CDR3 protein: ASSLDRSRGTEAF
J gene: TRBJ1-1
V gene: TRBV6-5
D gene: TRBD1

CDR3 protein: SASGYQGNEKLF
J gene: TRBJ1-4
V gene: TRBV20-1
D gene: -

CDR3 protein: SASPGQGATNEKLF
J gene: TRBJ1-4
V gene: TRBV20-1
D gene: TRBD1

CDR3 protein: ASSLELGGYT
J gene: TRBJ1-2
V gene: TRBV7-9
D gene: -

CDR3 protein: ASSNALVMGWREQF
J gene: TRBJ2-1
V gene: TRBV7-2
D gene: -

CDR3 protein: ASGGRGELF
J gene: TRBJ2-2
V gene: TRBV19
D gene: -

CDR3 protein: ASSSPKTSGGAGDTQY
J gene: TRBJ2-3
V gene: TRBV9
D gene: TRBD2

CDR3 protein: ASSPRGGGTDTQY
J gene: TRBJ2-3
V gene: TRBV6-5
D gene: TRBD2

CDR3 protein: ASSVEGQGDNEQF
J gene: TRBJ2-1
V gene: TRBV9
D gene: TRBD1

CDR3 protein: ATSRDVNQPQH
J gene: TRBJ1-5
V gene: TRBV15
D gene: -

CDR3 protein: ASSSESGGREQY
J gene: TRBJ2-7
V gene: TRBV7-2
D gene: -

CDR3 protein: ASGNRGRNYGYT
J gene: TRBJ1-2
V gene: TRBV4-2
D gene: TRBD1

CDR3 protein: ASSEALGGSHQPQH
J gene: TRBJ1-5
V gene: TRBV2
D gene: -

CDR3 protein: ASSPTGGSYEQY
J gene: TRBJ2-7
V gene: TRBV2
D gene: TRBD1

CDR3 protein: ASSLARERWNEQF
J gene: TRBJ2-1
V gene: TRBV7-2
D gene: TRBD2

CDR3 protein: ASRKRTANTGELF
J gene: TRBJ2-2
V gene: TRBV2
D gene: -

CDR3 protein: ASSPREGGGNQPQH
J gene: TRBJ1-5
V gene: TRBV2
D gene: -

CDR3 protein: ASFLPGELF
J gene: TRBJ2-2
V gene: TRBV7-9
D gene: -

CDR3 protein: ASSGPLGVDPLH
J gene: TRBJ1-6
V gene: TRBV25-1
D gene: -

CDR3 protein: ASSDLEGSGPGELF
J gene: TRBJ2-2
V gene: TRBV10-1
D gene: -

CDR3 protein: ASSPTTSGGAWEQF
J gene: TRBJ2-1
V gene: TRBV18
D gene: TRBD2

CDR3 protein: ASSYGEGLRILRKLF
J gene: TRBJ1-4
V gene: TRBV6-2/TRBV6-3
D gene: -

CDR3 protein: ASRVQGHDSPLH
J gene: TRBJ1-6
V gene: TRBV6-4
D gene: TRBD1

CDR3 protein: ASRWIADSSYNEQF
J gene: TRBJ2-1
V gene: TRBV7-2
D gene: -

CDR3 protein: ASSDPRRGGNNEQF
J gene: TRBJ2-1
V gene: TRBV6-2/TRBV6-3
D gene: TRBD2

CDR3 protein: ASSSSPGGGATDTQY
J gene: TRBJ2-3
V gene: TRBV11-2
D gene: TRBD2

CDR3 protein: ASSSHPGTYPTNEKLF
J gene: TRBJ1-4
V gene: TRBV19
D gene: -

CDR3 protein: ASSIPGFGNTIY
J gene: TRBJ1-3
V gene: TRBV19
D gene: -

CDR3 protein: ASSLPPARSGGHYNEQF
J gene: TRBJ2-1
V gene: TRBV11-3
D gene: TRBD2

CDR3 protein: ASSHLDREPSSTDTQY
J gene: TRBJ2-3
V gene: TRBV4-2
D gene: TRBD1

CDR3 protein: ASSNGWGHGTEAF
J gene: TRBJ1-1
V gene: TRBV18
D gene: -

CDR3 protein: ASSGTGVVAGANVLT
J gene: TRBJ2-6
V gene: TRBV27
D gene: TRBD1

CDR3 protein: ASSSGVGRYNEQF
J gene: TRBJ2-1
V gene: TRBV7-2
D gene: -

CDR3 protein: ASSPDRGMAVSYGNQPQH
J gene: TRBJ1-5
V gene: TRBV19
D gene: TRBD1

CDR3 protein: ASSLLQGTSTMQPQH
J gene: TRBJ1-5
V gene: TRBV19
D gene: TRBD1

CDR3 protein: ASSIGTGVGLNYGYT
J gene: TRBJ1-2
V gene: TRBV19
D gene: TRBD1

CDR3 protein: AWSANRVTDTQY
J gene: TRBJ2-3
V gene: TRBV30
D gene: -

CDR3 protein: ASSLWDREKLF
J gene: TRBJ2-2
V gene: TRBV7-3
D gene: TRBD1

CDR3 protein: ASSPYAGNTGELF
J gene: TRBJ2-2
V gene: TRBV18
D gene: -

CDR3 protein: ASSLGQGEH
J gene: TRBJ2-7
V gene: TRBV5-6
D gene: TRBD1

CDR3 protein: ASSLTGHNEQF
J gene: TRBJ2-1
V gene: TRBV7-3
D gene: TRBD1

CDR3 protein: ASSITGGATEAF
J gene: TRBJ1-1
V gene: TRBV7-3
D gene: TRBD1

CDR3 protein: ASITCAGETQY
J gene: TRBJ2-5
V gene: TRBV21-1
D gene: -

CDR3 protein: ASSRFSQGVVEAF
J gene: TRBJ1-1
V gene: TRBV19
D gene: TRBD1

CDR3 protein: ASSSIGGMNTGELF
J gene: TRBJ2-2
V gene: TRBV7-3
D gene: -

CDR3 protein: ASTPSGGELF
J gene: TRBJ2-2
V gene: TRBV12-3/TRBV12-4
D gene: -

CDR3 protein: ASSPRGETVGYT
J gene: TRBJ1-2
V gene: TRBV7-9
D gene: -

CDR3 protein: ASSSGLAGTDTQY
J gene: TRBJ2-3
V gene: TRBV5-1
D gene: TRBD2

CDR3 protein: ASNLGGSRDYGYT
J gene: TRBJ1-2
V gene: TRBV5-1
D gene: -

CDR3 protein: ASSAQGSYYGYT
J gene: TRBJ1-2
V gene: TRBV3-1/TRBV3-2
D gene: -

CDR3 protein: ASSQDLDSHYGYT
J gene: TRBJ1-2
V gene: TRBV4-3
D gene: -

CDR3 protein: ASSSGQGLGELF
J gene: TRBJ2-2
V gene: TRBV7-2
D gene: TRBD1

CDR3 protein: ASSLAEGGRSPLH
J gene: TRBJ1-6
V gene: TRBV7-2
D gene: TRBD1

CDR3 protein: ASSYSGVSYNEQF
J gene: TRBJ2-1
V gene: TRBV6-5
D gene: -